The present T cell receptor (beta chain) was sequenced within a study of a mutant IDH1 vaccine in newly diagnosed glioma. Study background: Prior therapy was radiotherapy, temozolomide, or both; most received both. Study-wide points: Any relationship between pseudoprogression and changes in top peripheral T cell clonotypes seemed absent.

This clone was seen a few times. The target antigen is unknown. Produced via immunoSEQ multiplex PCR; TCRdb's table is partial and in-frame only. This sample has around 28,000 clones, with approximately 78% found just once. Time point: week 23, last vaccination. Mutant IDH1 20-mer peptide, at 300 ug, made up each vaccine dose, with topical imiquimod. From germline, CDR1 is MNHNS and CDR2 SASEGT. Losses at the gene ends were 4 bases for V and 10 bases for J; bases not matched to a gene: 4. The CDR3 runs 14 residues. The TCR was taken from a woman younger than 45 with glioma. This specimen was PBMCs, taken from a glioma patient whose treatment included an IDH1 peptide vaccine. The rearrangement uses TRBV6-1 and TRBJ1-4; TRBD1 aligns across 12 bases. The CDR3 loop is CASSGPGQGAKLFF. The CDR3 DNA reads TGTGCCAGCAGTGGACCGGGACAGGGGGCAAAACTGTTTTTT.